Detailed here is one T cell receptor (beta chain). Germline V gene data show CDR1 as DFQATT and CDR2 as SNEGSKA (reference sequence). Trimming pared 0 bases from V and 7 bases from J, leaving 18 bases between. This CDR3 comprises 15 residues. The data derive from a study of T-cell reconstitution after alpha-beta-depleted transplantation in children. A TCRbeta library incorporating unique molecular identifiers was prepared. TCRdb processed the PCR reads anew with MiXCR; each CDR3 protein has one entry. The sample includes about 440,000 distinct CDR3 sequences, about 40% of them seen just once. The chain is built from TRBV20-1 and TRBJ1-2; tentative D call: TRBD1 (5 bases). This clonotype originated in a girl under 10 years old with aplastic anemia, due to receive a stem cell transplant. The sequences come from PBMCs, collected before TCRalphabeta/CD19-depleted stem cell transplant. The CDR3 spells CSARDWERGGGGYTF. CDR3 DNA: TGCAGTGCTAGAGATTGGGAAAGGGGTGGTGGTGGCTACACCTTC.